This T cell receptor beta chain came from a study of blood T cell repertoires in COVID-19. Study overall: Samples taken during acute and convalescent COVID-19 were collected in the United States, Italy and Spain. T cells, B-cell-depleted T cells, or PBMCs provided the cDNA or gDNA that served as material.

In the authors' workflow: The assay estimated nucleated cells by amplifying reference gene primers. TCRdb keeps only in-frame clones here, not all; method: immunoSEQ multiplex PCR. Clonal size and the V and J genes are those of that table, whereas D and trimming came from the DNA. This sample has about 220,000 clones, with about 80% found just once. V shed 0 bases and J shed 3 bases, with 6 bases lying between them. In germline, CDR1 is LGHNA, CDR2 YNFKEQ. CDR3 length: 14 residues. V gene TRBV4-2 combines with J gene TRBJ1-3; D is unclear. This receptor was identified in a woman aged 55-70 years with acute or convalescent COVID-19. Sequencing used peripheral blood. The CDR3 sequence is CASSQDRNGNTIYF. The CDR3 bases are TGTGCCAGCAGCCAAGATAGAAATGGAAACACCATATATTTT.